Presented here are 30 T cell receptor beta chains from one specimen sequenced in a study of cytomegalovirus exposure and HLA in healthy donors. The primer mix had 60 Vbeta and 13 Jbeta primers. Sequencing was performed with immunoSEQ multiplex PCR; in TCRdb, only in-frame clones are kept and a portion is missing. The data hold some 200,000 clones, with over 80% observed a single time. Material: PBMCs. These receptors all come from a boy aged 2 to 10 in good health and CMV-seronegative.

This chain uses TRBV2 with TRBJ2-5; 11 nucleotides match TRBD1. The CDR3 has 16 residues. Trimming took 4 bases from V and 4 from J; bases not matched to a gene: 8. The V gene's germline CDR1 is SNHLY and CDR2 FYNNEI. The CDR3 is CASSARTGGKSETQYF. As DNA, the CDR3 is TGTGCCAGCAGTGCAAGGACAGGGGGCAAATCAGAGACCCAGTACTTC.

Points on this clone: Other nucleotide sequences from this sample produce the same CDR3. The chain recombines TRBV6-1 with TRBJ2-7, with D perhaps TRBD2 (5 bases). Per germline, CDR1 MNHNS and CDR2 SASEGT. The CDR3 is 15 residues long. The V and J ends lost 4 bases and 5 bases respectively, with 18 bases between them. The CDR3 DNA reads as TGTGCCAGCAGTGGGGGAGAGGGCCTGTCCAACGAGCAGTACTTC. Its protein is CASSGGEGLSNEQYF.

The genes are TRBV15 and TRBJ2-3; D uncertain. The CDR3 length is 16 residues. With 0 bases removed from V and 0 bases from J, the gap between germline ends came to 10 bases. From germline, CDR1 is LNHNV and CDR2 YYDKDF (reference sequence). The CDR3 sequence: CATSRDRFSSTDTQYF. The DNA of the CDR3 is TGTGCCACCAGCAGAGACAGGTTTTCTAGCACAGATACGCAGTATTTT. The variable domain in full, completed from reference TRBV15 and TRBJ2-3, reads DAMVIQNPRYQVTQFGKPVTLSCSQTLNHNVMYWYQQKSSQAPKLLFHYYDKDFNNEADTPDNFQSRRPNTSFCFLDIRSPGLGDTAMYLCATSRDRFSSTDTQYFGPGTRLTVL.

This clone has just one count. The rearrangement links TRBV7-8 to TRBJ1-4; a possible D gene is TRBD1 (5 bases). The germline CDR1 and CDR2 sequences are SGHVS and FQNEAQ. V gave up 4 bases and J gave up 8 bases, with 17 bases separating them. CDR3 length: 15 amino acids. CDR3 coding DNA: TGTGCCAGCAGCTCGGGGCAGGGCGGGGTCGAAAAACTGTTTTTT. This encodes CASSSGQGGVEKLFF.

The chain uses TRBV7-2 and TRBJ2-2; 12 nucleotides align to TRBD2. CDR1 and CDR2 from the germline V gene are SGHTA and FQGNSA. This CDR3 has 16 residues. The ends lost 8 bases at V and 5 bases at J; junction bases unmatched: 9. In DNA form, the CDR3 reads TGTGCCAGCGCTAGCGGGGGGGCCTTGCGGACCGGGGAGCTGTTTTTT. Residues: CASASGGALRTGELFF. Combining the CDR3 with reference TRBV7-2 and TRBJ2-2 gives the whole variable domain GAGVSQSPSNKVTEKGKDVELRCDPISGHTALYWYRQSLGQGLEFLIYFQGNSAPDKSGLPSDRFSAERTGGSVSTLTIQRTQQEDSAVYLCASASGGALRTGELFFGEGSRLTVL.

With regard to this clone: The sample has other DNA sequences that encode this CDR3 too. Here the CDR3 DNA reads TGTGCCAGCAGTTTATCCGGGGGCAATGAGCAGTTCTTC. Translating gives CASSLSGGNEQFF. The gene calls are TRBV27 and TRBJ2-1; TRBD2 might be the D (6 bases). The germline CDR1 and CDR2 sequences are MNHEY and SMNVEV (reference sequence). V was cut by 0 bases and J by 6 bases, with 6 bases left in between. This CDR3 is built from 13 residues.

The rearrangement uses TRBV6-5 and TRBJ2-1; 9 bases are a match to TRBD2. CDR3 length: 15 residues. With V trimmed by 4 bases and J by 6 bases, 7 bases remained unmatched. Germline CDR1 MNHEY, CDR2 SVGAGI. CDR3 sequence (DNA): TGTGCCAGCAGTTTAGGGCGGGGGGGCCCCAATGAGCAGTTCTTC. Amino acids: CASSLGRGGPNEQFF.

The chain links TRBV27 to TRBJ1-4, with TRBD1 as a possible D gene (6 bases). The length of the CDR3 is 16 residues. CDR1 is MNHEY and CDR2 is SMNVEV in the germline V gene (reference sequence). The V gene lost 3 bases and the J gene lost 0 bases, with 11 bases spanning the gap. This CDR3 reads CASSFPRQATNEKLFF. In DNA, the CDR3 is TGTGCCAGCAGTTTCCCTCGACAGGCAACTAATGAAAAACTGTTTTTT.

This chain uses TRBV25-1 with TRBJ2-7; 11 bases agree with TRBD2. V gave up 6 bases and J gave up 2 bases; unmatched junction bases: 6. Germline lookup yields CDR1 MGHDK and CDR2 SYGVNS. The CDR3 consists of 15 residues. The CDR3 bases are TGTGCCAGCAGCGTGGGACTAGCGGATACCTACGAGCAGTACTTC. Residues: CASSVGLADTYEQYF.

The chain is built from TRBV29-1 and TRBJ1-1, with D unclear. The CDR3 loop spans 14 amino acids. The germline V and J ends were trimmed by 7 bases and 1 base, with 16 bases remaining between them. CDR1 and CDR2 (germline): SQVTM, ANQGSEA. CDR3 residues: CSALRSRGNTEAFF. As DNA, the CDR3 is TGCAGCGCTCTAAGGTCACGGGGGAACACTGAAGCTTTCTTT.

V is TRBV19 and J is TRBJ2-3; 9 bases align to TRBD1. CDR3 length: 12 amino acids. The germline gives CDR1 LNHDA, CDR2 SQIVND (reference sequence). The V and J ends lost 4 bases and 9 bases, in that order; junction bases with no gene match: 2. Here the CDR3 DNA reads TGTGCCAGTAGTACCGGGACAGGGACGCAGTATTTT. Translating it yields CASSTGTGTQYF.

CDR3 sequence (DNA): TGTGCCATCAGTGAAGCCAGCGGGGTTGGCGGTGAGCAGTTCTTC. Protein sequence: CAISEASGVGGEQFF. V is TRBV10-3 and J is TRBJ2-1, with TRBD2 matching over 7 bases. This CDR3 has 15 residues. The V gene's germline CDR1 is ENHRY and CDR2 SYGVKD. The V segment lost 3 bases and the J segment 9 bases; nucleotides outside the gene matches: 11.

J is TRBJ2-7 and V is TRBV2, with a weak D call TRBD2 (6 bases). Germline values: CDR1 SNHLY, CDR2 FYNNEI. V shed 8 bases and J shed 7 bases, with 15 bases lying between them. There are 12 residues in the CDR3. The CDR3 nucleotides are TGTGCCAGCCGCAGGGAGGCGCGGGAGCAGTACTTC. Amino acids: CASRREAREQYF.

The chain employs TRBV2 and TRBJ1-2; TRBD1 might be the D (5 bases). From germline, CDR1 is SNHLY and CDR2 FYNNEI. The V gene lost 9 bases and the J gene lost 3 bases, with 17 bases spanning the gap. The CDR3 sequence is 14 residues long. This chain's CDR3 is CASRLLREDYGYTF. The CDR3 DNA reads TGTGCCAGTAGGCTCCTCAGGGAGGACTATGGCTACACCTTC.

This chain links TRBV7-9 with TRBJ2-2; 8 bases are a match to TRBD2. Germline V gene lookup returns CDR1 SEHNR and CDR2 FQNEAQ (reference sequence). V lost 5 bases, J lost 0 bases, and 8 bases stayed unmatched. CDR3 length: 17 amino acids. In nucleotides, the CDR3 is TGTGCCAGCAGCCCCCTCGTAGCGGGATCGAACACCGGGGAGCTGTTTTTT. The encoded protein is CASSPLVAGSNTGELFF.

The chain uses TRBV7-2 and TRBJ1-6; 7 positions match TRBD1. Germline V gene data show CDR1 as SGHTA and CDR2 as FQGNSA. The CDR3 runs to 14 residues. Trimming removed 6 bases from V and 13 bases from J; junction bases left unmatched: 12. This CDR3 reads CASRRGTVLLPLHF. In nucleotides, the CDR3 is TGTGCCAGCAGACGAGGGACAGTCTTGCTCCCCCTCCACTTT.

V usage is TRBV30 and J usage is TRBJ2-1; D is uncertain. Germline lookup yields CDR1 GTSNPN and CDR2 SVGIG (reference sequence). V was clipped by 2 bases and J by 5 bases, with 13 bases between them. The CDR3 length is 14 residues. The CDR3 nucleotides are TGTGCCTGGAGTAGGAGACGAGTAAACAATGAGCAGTTCTTC. It codes for CAWSRRRVNNEQFF.

V is TRBV7-2 and J is TRBJ2-7, with 15 bases that match TRBD2. Germline lookup yields CDR1 SGHTA and CDR2 FQGNSA. V shed 5 bases, J shed 5 bases, and the junction held 7 bases outside the gene matches. The CDR3 length is 16 residues. The CDR3: CASSGWTSGRGDEQYF. The CDR3 DNA reads as TGTGCCAGCAGCGGCTGGACTAGCGGGAGGGGGGACGAGCAGTACTTC. The complete variable domain, with remaining parts taken from reference TRBV7-2 and TRBJ2-7, reads GAGVSQSPSNKVTEKGKDVELRCDPISGHTALYWYRQSLGQGLEFLIYFQGNSAPDKSGLPSDRFSAERTGGSVSTLTIQRTQQEDSAVYLCASSGWTSGRGDEQYFGPGTRLTVT.

This sequence joins TRBV19 and TRBJ2-1; 8 nucleotides match TRBD2. From germline, CDR1 is LNHDA and CDR2 SQIVND (reference sequence). J gave up 4 bases and V 6 bases, and 5 bases lay outside the gene matches. This CDR3 contains 14 residues. CDR3 sequence: CASRKTGGYNEQFF. The CDR3 DNA reads as TGTGCCAGTAGAAAAACGGGGGGGTACAATGAGCAGTTCTTC.

The V and J genes are TRBV13 and TRBJ1-6, with TRBD1 matching 10 bases. After removal of 5 bases from V and 9 bases from J, the junction contained 7 bases not matched to a gene. CDR1 is PRHDT and CDR2 is FYEKMQ in the germline V gene (reference sequence). The CDR3 has 15 residues. The CDR3 here is CASSAPRDRGSPLHF. In DNA form, the CDR3 reads TGTGCCAGCAGCGCTCCCCGGGACAGGGGTTCACCCCTCCACTTT.

The chain recombines TRBV21-1 with TRBJ2-7; the table's D call of TRBD2 was not tested on the DNA. TRBV21-1 is termed a pseudogene. The CDR3 has 14 amino acids. This chain's CDR3 is CAGRGRGLADEQYF. The CDR3 region has the DNA TGTGCCGGAAGAGGACGGGGACTAGCGGACGAGCAGTACTTC.

The J gene is TRBJ2-2, the V gene TRBV15; D might be TRBD2 (5 bases). CDR3 size: 15 residues. Deletions cut 4 bases from V and 3 bases from J, with 12 bases between. Germline values: CDR1 LNHNV, CDR2 YYDKDF (reference sequence). CDR3 DNA: TGTGCCACCAGCACGGGAATGAGGGACACCGGGGAGCTGTTTTTT. The encoded protein is CATSTGMRDTGELFF.

This chain uses TRBV6-1 with TRBJ2-7, with D hard to call. The CDR3 contains 16 residues. Deletions cut 2 bases from V and 3 bases from J, with 17 bases between. Germline V CDR1 and CDR2: MNHNS, SASEGT. CDR3 in DNA: TGTGCCAGCAGTGAAAATAGTCGGAGTTCCTACTACGAGCAGTACTTC. Translated: CASSENSRSSYYEQYF.

The chain links TRBV7-3 to TRBJ2-5, with D perhaps matching TRBD2 (6 bases). In germline, CDR1 is SGHTA, CDR2 FQGTGA. The V gene lost 1 base and the J gene lost 3 bases, with 6 bases spanning the gap. The CDR3 has 13 amino acids. CDR3: CASSLRGEETQYF. Written as DNA, the CDR3 is TGTGCCAGCAGCTTAAGGGGGGAAGAGACCCAGTACTTC.

V and J are TRBV19 and TRBJ2-5; D is ambiguous. Germline-derived CDR1 and CDR2 are LNHDA and SQIVND (reference sequence). The CDR3 is 14 residues long. V dropped 5 bases and J dropped 1 base, with 11 bases sitting between them. The CDR3 bases are TGTGCCAGTAGTCCTTCCCCTTTCCAAGAGACCCAGTACTTC. Translated: CASSPSPFQETQYF.

This chain links TRBV2 with TRBJ2-7; D uncertain. The CDR3 spans 12 residues. CDR1 and CDR2 (germline): SNHLY, FYNNEI. V lost 2 bases, J lost 1 base, and 3 bases lay in between. CDR3 sequence reads: CASSEQSYEQYF. CDR3 DNA: TGTGCCAGCAGTGAACAGTCCTACGAGCAGTACTTC.

This clone was seen just once. This sequence joins TRBV27 and TRBJ2-7; no firm D call. Trimming pared 5 bases from V and 3 bases from J, leaving 11 bases between. Germline CDR1 and CDR2: MNHEY and SMNVEV (reference sequence). The CDR3 extends over 13 amino acids. The DNA for the CDR3 is TGTGCCAGCAGTCTGACGGCGGACTACGAGCAGTACTTC. Protein product: CASSLTADYEQYF.

The chain employs TRBV2 and TRBJ2-5; 9 positions agree with TRBD1. The trim removed 7 bases at V and 5 bases at J, leaving 8 bases unmatched. The CDR3 loop spans 14 amino acids. The V gene's germline CDR1 is SNHLY and CDR2 FYNNEI. The CDR3 DNA is TGTGCCAGCAAGCCGGGACAGGGCTTCGAGACCCAGTACTTC. Encoded protein: CASKPGQGFETQYF.

In DNA form, the CDR3 reads TGTGCTAGTGGCTTTAGACTAGCGGGCCTACACGGGGAGCTGTTTTTT. Amino acids: CASGFRLAGLHGELFF. This chain links TRBV12-5 with TRBJ2-2, with 10 nucleotides matching TRBD2. The germline V gene has CDR1 LGHNT and CDR2 FRNRAP. The length of the CDR3 is 16 residues. Trimming took 6 bases from V and 7 from J; bases not matched to a gene: 11.

This chain links TRBV27 with TRBJ1-1, with 9 bases matching TRBD1. The CDR3 loop spans 15 amino acids. Germline CDR1 MNHEY, CDR2 SMNVEV (reference sequence). Germline trimming cut 5 bases from V and 4 bases from J; bases unmatched to any gene: 8. The CDR3 nucleotides read TGTGCCAGCAGTCCTAGGACAGGGGTACGCACTGAAGCTTTCTTT. Translating gives CASSPRTGVRTEAFF.